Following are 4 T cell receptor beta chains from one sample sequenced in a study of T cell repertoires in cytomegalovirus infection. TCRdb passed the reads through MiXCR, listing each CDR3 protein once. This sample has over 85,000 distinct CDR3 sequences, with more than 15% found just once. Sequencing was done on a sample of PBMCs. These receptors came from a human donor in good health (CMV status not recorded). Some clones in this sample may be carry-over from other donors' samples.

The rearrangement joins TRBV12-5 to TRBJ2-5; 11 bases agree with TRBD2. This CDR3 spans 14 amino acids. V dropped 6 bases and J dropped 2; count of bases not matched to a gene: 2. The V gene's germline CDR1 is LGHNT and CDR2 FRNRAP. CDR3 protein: CASGSSGGQETQYF. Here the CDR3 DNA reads TGTGCTAGTGGCTCTAGCGGGGGGCAAGAGACCCAGTACTTC. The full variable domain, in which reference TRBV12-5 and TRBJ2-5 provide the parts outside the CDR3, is DARVTQTPRHKVTEMGQEVTMRCQPILGHNTVFWYRQTMMQGLELLAYFRNRAPLDDSGMPKDRFSAEMPDATLATLKIQPSEPRDSAVYFCASGSSGGQETQYFGPGTRLLVL.

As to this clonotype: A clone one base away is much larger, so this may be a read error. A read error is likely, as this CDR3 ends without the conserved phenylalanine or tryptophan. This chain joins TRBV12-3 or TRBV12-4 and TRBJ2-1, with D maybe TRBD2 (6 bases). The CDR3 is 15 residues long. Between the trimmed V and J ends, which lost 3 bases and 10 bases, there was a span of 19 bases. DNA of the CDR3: TGTGCCAGCAGTTTCACGAGCGGGCAGACCAAAGAGCAGTTCTAC. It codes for CASSFTSGQTKEQFY.

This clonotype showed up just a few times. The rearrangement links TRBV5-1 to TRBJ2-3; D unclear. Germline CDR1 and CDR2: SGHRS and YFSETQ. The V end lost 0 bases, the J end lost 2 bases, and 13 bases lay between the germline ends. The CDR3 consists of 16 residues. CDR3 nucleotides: TGCGCCAGCAGCTTGGACGGGCGACTGATCACAGATACGCAGTATTTT. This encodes CASSLDGRLITDTQYF.

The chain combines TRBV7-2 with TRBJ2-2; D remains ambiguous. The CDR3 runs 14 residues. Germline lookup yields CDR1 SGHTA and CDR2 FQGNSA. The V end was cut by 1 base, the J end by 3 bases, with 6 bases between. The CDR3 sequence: CASSLGADTGELFF. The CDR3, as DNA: TGTGCCAGCAGCTTAGGGGCGGACACCGGGGAGCTGTTTTTT.